This record looks at one T cell receptor (beta chain) sequence and its context. The sample comes from a study of blood T cell repertoires in COVID-19. The protocol was immunoSEQ multiplex PCR, while the TCRdb copy is restricted to in-frame clones and leaves out a portion. The sample holds 130,000 or so clones, roughly four fifths seen once. The CDR3 totals 16 residues. CDR1 is SGHAT, CDR2 FQNNGV, per germline. The germline V and J ends were trimmed by 1 base and 4 bases, with 13 bases remaining between them. Sequencing used PBMCs or T cells enriched from blood (not recorded which). The chain couples TRBV11-2 to TRBJ1-4; TRBD1 is a possible D gene (5 bases). The receptor comes from a man aged 35 to 55 with acute COVID-19. This CDR3 reads CASSLARLRGNEKLFF. CDR3 DNA sequence: TGTGCCAGCAGCTTAGCCAGGTTAAGGGGTAATGAAAAACTGTTTTTT.